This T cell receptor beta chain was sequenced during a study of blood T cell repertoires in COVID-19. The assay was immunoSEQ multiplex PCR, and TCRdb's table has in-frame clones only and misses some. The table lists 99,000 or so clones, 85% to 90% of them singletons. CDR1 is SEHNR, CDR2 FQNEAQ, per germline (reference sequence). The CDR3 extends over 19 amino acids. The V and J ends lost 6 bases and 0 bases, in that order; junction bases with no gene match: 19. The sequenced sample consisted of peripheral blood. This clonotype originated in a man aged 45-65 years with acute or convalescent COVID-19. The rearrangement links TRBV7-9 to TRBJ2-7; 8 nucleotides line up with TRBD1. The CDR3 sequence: CASSPRRPAGDRSSYEQYF. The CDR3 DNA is TGTGCCAGCAGTCCCCGCCGCCCCGCCGGGGACAGGAGCTCCTACGAGCAGTACTTC.